Detailed here is one TCR beta chain. The CDR3 length is 13 residues. Germline V gene lookup returns CDR1 SNHLY and CDR2 FYNNEI. Losses at the gene ends were 7 bases for V and 1 base for J; bases not matched to a gene: 3. The sample originates from a study of PD-1 blockade in classical Hodgkin lymphoma. Each patient relapsed following autologous stem cell transplantation, and prior brentuximab vedotin exposure differed. Clones were read by immunoSEQ multiplex PCR, and TCRdb kept only the in-frame ones, dropping some. The table has over 25,000 clones, around 80% seen once; the top ten hold about 9.9%. The chain carries TRBV2 and TRBJ1-1, with 7 bases matching TRBD1. The sample in question was peripheral blood mononuclear cells (PBMCs), obtained before the second cycle of nivolumab. This TCR derives from a human donor with classical Hodgkin lymphoma. In nucleotides, the CDR3 is TGTGCCAGCAATGACAGGGCGAACACTGAAGCTTTCTTT. Protein: CASNDRANTEAFF. The full variable domain, its missing parts supplied by reference TRBV2 and TRBJ1-1, is EPEVTQTPSHQVTQMGQEVILRCVPISNHLYFYWYRQILGQKVEFLVSFYNNEISEKSEIFDDQFSVERPDGSNFTLKIRSTKLEDSAMYFCASNDRANTEAFFGQGTRLTVV.